These 10 T cell receptor beta chains share one sample of origin, sequenced in a study of blood T cell repertoires in COVID-19. Clones were sequenced by immunoSEQ multiplex PCR, and TCRdb holds only the in-frame ones, with some missing. The sample holds some 200,000 clones, 84% seen once. Sequencing input: peripheral blood. These TCRs come from a woman older than 75 with COVID-19, enrolled during active disease.

The V gene is TRBV2, the J gene TRBJ2-7; a possible D gene is TRBD2 (5 bases). Looked up from germline, CDR1 is SNHLY and CDR2 is FYNNEI. Trimming took 4 bases from V and 7 from J, leaving 14 bases between them. The CDR3 runs 13 residues. In DNA form, the CDR3 reads TGTGCCAGCAGTGGAAGAGGAACGGGGGAGCAGTACTTC. This gives the protein CASSGRGTGEQYF.

The rearrangement joins TRBV9 to TRBJ1-6; D possibly corresponds to TRBD1 (5 bases). Between the trimmed V and J ends, which lost 0 bases and 11 bases, there was a span of 12 bases. Germline CDR1 reads SGDLS; CDR2 reads YYNGEE. CDR3 size: 14 residues. CDR3 nucleotide sequence: TGTGCCAGCAGCGTAGCCCAGGGAGGGACACCCCTCCACTTT. As protein: CASSVAQGGTPLHF.

This chain connects TRBV12-3 or TRBV12-4 to TRBJ1-2; no definite D call. The CDR3 covers 13 residues. V lost 3 bases and J lost 5, with 10 bases in between. The CDR3 protein is CASSLPPTYGYTF. For the CDR3, the DNA is TGTGCCAGCAGTTTGCCCCCCACTTATGGCTACACCTTC.

The chain employs TRBV7-2 and TRBJ1-5; 7 bases are a match to TRBD1. CDR3 length: 13 amino acids. Germline lookup yields CDR1 SGHTA and CDR2 FQGNSA. Trimming cost V 7 bases and J 4 bases; bases outside gene matches: 4. In DNA, the CDR3 is TGTGCCAGCACCAGGGACAGAAATCAGCCCCAGCATTTT. This gives the protein CASTRDRNQPQHF.

This chain connects TRBV6-2 or TRBV6-3 to TRBJ2-2, with 11 bases fitting TRBD1. The V gene end was trimmed by 6 bases and the J gene end by 6 bases; junction bases not matched to a gene: 9. This CDR3 has 16 amino acids. CDR1 is MNHEY, CDR2 SVGEGT, per germline. DNA for the CDR3: TGTGCCAGCAGCCACCCCGGGACAGGGGGAGCCGGGGAGCTGTTTTTT. The encoded protein is CASSHPGTGGAGELFF.

This chain links TRBV3-1 (or the pseudogene TRBV3-2) with TRBJ1-6, with a tentative D call TRBD1 (5 bases). Germline V gene data show CDR1 as LGHDT and CDR2 as YNNKEL (reference sequence). Trimming pared 0 bases from V and 10 bases from J, leaving 16 bases between. The CDR3 spans 16 residues. CDR3 in DNA: TGTGCCAGCAGCCAAGATCCCCAGGCAGGGCGATCACCCCTCCACTTT. This gives the protein CASSQDPQAGRSPLHF.

This clone has more than one count but fewer than ten. This chain connects TRBV15 to TRBJ1-5, with D possibly TRBD1 on 6 matching bases. The CDR3 length is 15 residues. The germline CDR1 and CDR2 sequences are LNHNV and YYDKDF (reference sequence). Trimming removed 5 bases from V and 10 bases from J, with 21 bases in between. The CDR3 nucleotides read TGTGCCACCAGCGGAATCCGGGGGGGCCCCGGACCCCAGCATTTT. Translated: CATSGIRGGPGPQHF.

The chain links TRBV27 to TRBJ1-2; 8 nucleotides match TRBD1. Trimming cost V 5 bases and J 7 bases; bases outside gene matches: 12. This CDR3 region has 15 residues. Germline V CDR1 and CDR2: MNHEY, SMNVEV (reference sequence). Written as DNA, the CDR3 is TGTGCCAGCAGTATGGGAGACAGGGGTTTTGCTGGCTACACCTTC. Encoded protein: CASSMGDRGFAGYTF.

For the CDR3, the DNA is TGTGCCAGCAGCTCACAGGCGCGGCGGAACACTGAAGCTTTCTTT. Translation gives CASSSQARRNTEAFF. This chain links TRBV7-9 with TRBJ1-1, with a tentative D call TRBD1 (5 bases). Looked up from germline, CDR1 is SEHNR and CDR2 is FQNEAQ (reference sequence). This CDR3 region has 15 residues. Deletions cut 4 bases from V and 1 base from J, with 13 bases between.

The chain is built from TRBV5-5 and TRBJ1-5, with 8 bases aligning to TRBD1. Germline V lookup: CDR1 SGHKS, CDR2 YYEKEE (reference sequence). With V trimmed by 0 bases and J by 2 bases, 7 bases remained unmatched. This CDR3 is 17 amino acids long. CDR3 residues: CASSLGPTGVGNQPQHF. CDR3 in DNA: TGTGCCAGCAGCTTGGGACCGACAGGGGTAGGCAATCAGCCCCAGCATTTT.